The 18 T cell receptor beta chains presented below share a single source sample, sequenced in a study of T cell responses to AZD1222 COVID-19 vaccine. Clones were read by immunoSEQ multiplex PCR, and TCRdb kept only the in-frame ones, dropping some. The sample includes 100,000 to 120,000 clones, just under 95% of them seen just once. The sample in question was peripheral blood, obtained 28 days after the second AZD1222 dose. These receptors all stem from an adult who received the AZD1222 COVID-19 vaccine.

The rearrangement uses TRBV6-1 and TRBJ2-5, with 8 bases that match TRBD2. Per the germline V gene, CDR1 is MNHNS and CDR2 is SASEGT. The CDR3 is 16 residues long. V lost 2 bases, J lost 7 bases, and 12 bases stayed unmatched. Here the CDR3 reads CASSESQAGVSGTQYF. CDR3 sequence (DNA): TGTGCCAGCAGTGAATCCCAAGCGGGGGTGTCGGGGACCCAGTACTTC.

The V and J genes are TRBV29-1 and TRBJ2-3; D tentatively reads TRBD1 or TRBD2 (5 bases each). Trimming cost V 6 bases and J 0 bases, with 22 bases left between them. Germline V gene lookup returns CDR1 SQVTM and CDR2 ANQGSEA. The CDR3 loop spans 17 amino acids. In nucleotides, the CDR3 is TGCAGCGTAAAACCCCGACAGTGGAGGTCGAGCACAGATACGCAGTATTTT. This gives the protein CSVKPRQWRSSTDTQYF.

The CDR3 region is CASSQERKLEQFF. For the CDR3, the DNA is TGCGCCAGCAGCCAAGAAAGGAAGCTTGAGCAGTTCTTC. The chain is built from TRBV4-3 and TRBJ2-1, with D uncertain. Trimming removed 0 bases at V and 9 bases at J, with 9 bases between. The CDR3 is made up of 13 amino acids. Germline assignment: CDR1 LGHNA and CDR2 YSLEER.

This sequence joins TRBV10-1 and TRBJ1-1; 7 bases are shared with TRBD1. J lost 5 bases, V lost 1 base, and 4 bases had no gene match. Germline V lookup: CDR1 WNHNN, CDR2 SYGVQD (reference sequence). This CDR3 has 14 amino acids. The CDR3 DNA reads TGCGCCAGCAGTGAGTTAGGGGGCCGAACTGAAGCTTTCTTT. It encodes CASSELGGRTEAFF.

The rearrangement uses TRBV28 and TRBJ1-5, with D perhaps matching TRBD1 (5 bases). The CDR3 totals 15 residues. V gave up 6 bases and J gave up 3 bases, with 15 bases separating them. Germline assignment: CDR1 MDHEN and CDR2 SYDVKM. In nucleotides, the CDR3 is TGTGCCAGCAGAGTCTTTGGGGGGGACAATCAGCCCCAGCATTTT. Protein sequence: CASRVFGGDNQPQHF.

V usage is TRBV7-8 and J usage is TRBJ2-1; the match to TRBD2 covers 13 bases. The V segment lost 1 base and the J segment 3 bases; nucleotides outside the gene matches: 6. The CDR3 consists of 18 residues. Germline V gene data show CDR1 as SGHVS and CDR2 as FQNEAQ. The CDR3 nucleotides read TGTGCCAGCAGCTTAGAACTAGCGGGGGGGTACCTCTACAATGAGCAGTTCTTC. Amino acid sequence: CASSLELAGGYLYNEQFF.

This clone has just one count. The chain is built from TRBV14 and TRBJ1-5; D not resolved. The length of the CDR3 is 13 residues. The V end was cut by 1 base, the J end by 7 bases, with 8 bases between. CDR1 is SGHDN, CDR2 FVKESK, per germline. The CDR3 nucleotides are TGTGCCAGCAGCCAAGGGTGGAGGCAGCCCCAGCATTTT. It codes for CASSQGWRQPQHF.

The gene calls are TRBV5-1 and TRBJ2-7; D perhaps matches TRBD2 (8 bases). The CDR3 runs 16 residues. CDR1 and CDR2 from the germline V gene are SGHRS and YFSETQ. Between the trimmed V and J ends, which lost 4 bases and 1 base, there was a span of 18 bases. The CDR3, as DNA: TGCGCCAGCAGCCCGGGAGGGACAGATCCGTCCTACGAGCAGTACTTC. Translating it yields CASSPGGTDPSYEQYF. The variable domain in full, completed from reference TRBV5-1 and TRBJ2-7, reads KAGVTQTPRYLIKTRGQQVTLSCSPISGHRSVSWYQQTPGQGLQFLFEYFSETQRNKGNFPGRFSGRQFSNSRSEMNVSTLELGDSALYLCASSPGGTDPSYEQYFGPGTRLTVT.

The chain is built from TRBV29-1 and TRBJ2-5; a weak D match, TRBD1 (5 bases). Trimming cost V 4 bases and J 1 base, with 10 bases left between them. Germline CDR1 is SQVTM and CDR2 is ANQGSEA. There are 13 residues in the CDR3. The CDR3 region has the DNA TGCAGCGTTGGACAGATAGCCCAAGAGACCCAGTACTTC. It is translated as CSVGQIAQETQYF.

The genes are TRBV11-2 and TRBJ1-1; no definite D call. The germline V gene has CDR1 SGHAT and CDR2 FQNNGV. The CDR3 sequence is 12 residues long. The V end lost 2 bases, the J end lost 6 bases, and 7 bases lay between the germline ends. The DNA of the CDR3 is TGTGCCAGCAGCTTACCTGGGGCTGAAGCTTTCTTT. Translated: CASSLPGAEAFF.

The chain is built from TRBV9 and TRBJ2-1, with a weak D call TRBD1 (6 bases). The CDR3 covers 14 residues. The V gene lost 3 bases and the J gene lost 4 bases, with 11 bases spanning the gap. The germline gives CDR1 SGDLS, CDR2 YYNGEE. Written as DNA, the CDR3 is TGTGCCAGCAGCGGAGGACAGACGTACAATGAGCAGTTCTTC. Its translation: CASSGGQTYNEQFF.

The chain combines TRBV7-8 with TRBJ1-2; D not certain. CDR1 is SGHVS, CDR2 FQNEAQ, per germline. The V end lost 1 base, the J end lost 5 bases, and 8 bases lay between the germline ends. The CDR3 has 13 residues. CDR3 loop: CASSLGYVYGYTF. CDR3 coding DNA: TGTGCCAGCAGCTTAGGATACGTTTATGGCTACACCTTC.

The V and J genes are TRBV5-6 and TRBJ2-5; possibly TRBD1 or TRBD2 for D (5 bases each). Between the trimmed V and J ends, which lost 0 bases and 1 base, there was a span of 13 bases. The CDR3 has 16 residues. Germline V gene sequence: CDR1 SGHDT, CDR2 YYEEEE. The CDR3 nucleotides are TGTGCCAGCAGCTTGGAAGGGGTAGCGTTCCAAGAGACCCAGTACTTC. Protein sequence: CASSLEGVAFQETQYF. The entire variable domain, with the rest obtained from reference TRBV5-6 and TRBJ2-5, is as follows: DAGVTQSPTHLIKTRGQQVTLRCSPKSGHDTVSWYQQALGQGPQFIFQYYEEEERQRGNFPDRFSGHQFPNYSSELNVNALLLGDSALYLCASSLEGVAFQETQYFGPGTRLLVL.

This chain links TRBV19 with TRBJ2-3; D unresolved. V shed 6 bases and J shed 0 bases, with 13 bases lying between them. The CDR3 is 15 residues long. Per the germline V gene, CDR1 is LNHDA and CDR2 is SQIVND (reference sequence). CDR3 residues: CASRLRSSSTDTQYF. CDR3 bases: TGTGCCAGTAGACTAAGGTCCTCTAGCACAGATACGCAGTATTTT.

This clone occurred once. The chain couples TRBV12-3 or TRBV12-4 to TRBJ1-2; D is undetermined. The length of the CDR3 is 11 residues. V was shortened by 6 bases and J by 7 bases, with 9 bases between the two germline ends. In DNA form, the CDR3 reads TGTGCCAGCAGCCTGGTCGGTGGCTACACCTTC. This sequence encodes CASSLVGGYTF.

The chain is built from TRBV28 and TRBJ1-2; D is perhaps TRBD1 (5 bases). The CDR3 has 12 amino acids. V was clipped by 6 bases and J by 7 bases, with 12 bases between them. Germline-derived CDR1 and CDR2 are MDHEN and SYDVKM. The CDR3 protein is CASRDSGFGYTF. CDR3 DNA sequence: TGTGCCAGCAGAGACAGTGGATTTGGCTACACCTTC.

The rearrangement uses TRBV4-3 and TRBJ2-2; D is perhaps TRBD1 (5 bases). The length of the CDR3 is 16 residues. Germline CDR1 LGHNA, CDR2 YSLEER. The V and J ends lost 0 bases and 4 bases respectively, with 12 bases between them. CDR3 in amino acids: CASSQDVGRVTGELFF. CDR3 DNA sequence: TGCGCCAGCAGCCAAGACGTGGGCAGGGTCACCGGGGAGCTGTTTTTT.

The chain uses TRBV10-1 and TRBJ2-4; a possible D gene is TRBD1 (7 bases). Trimming cost V 0 bases and J 0 bases, with 18 bases left between them. The CDR3 extends over 19 amino acids. Germline-derived CDR1 and CDR2 are WNHNN and SYGVQD (reference sequence). CDR3 region: CASSESTEDRRGAKNIQYF. The DNA of the CDR3 is TGCGCCAGCAGTGAGTCGACGGAGGACAGGAGGGGAGCCAAAAACATTCAGTACTTC.